Listed below are T cell receptor beta chains from one sample, sequenced in a study of control samples from healthy donors and cancer patients. Clones were sequenced by immunoSEQ multiplex PCR, and TCRdb holds only the in-frame ones, with some missing. The data show 140,000 or so clones, roughly 90% seen once. Sequences were obtained from blood. These receptors came from a man aged 25 to 45 in good health. Both conserved end residues are part of each CDR3. The D gene is left open where the match is weak. Clone size is given for some rows only: seen once, a few or many times, or a class if the clone is expanded.

d_gene	len	abundance	v_gene	j_gene	CDR3aa	CDR3nt
NA	11	NA	TRBV20-1	TRBJ1-1	CSREKDTEAFF	TGCAGCAGGGAAAAGGACACTGAAGCTTTCTTT
TRBD2	14	NA	TRBV12-5	TRBJ2-3	CASGGTRGTDTQYF	TGTGCTAGTGGTGGGACTAGGGGCACAGATACGCAGTATTTT
NA	15	NA	TRBV28	TRBJ1-2	CASSLTGTSNYGYTF	TGTGCCAGCAGTCTCACCGGGACCTCTAACTATGGCTACACCTTC
NA	14	NA	TRBV5-1	TRBJ1-1	CASSPRGSHTEAFF	TGCGCCAGCAGCCCCCGGGGGTCTCACACTGAAGCTTTCTTT
TRBD1	14	NA	TRBV30	TRBJ2-6	CALTGVSGANVLTF	TGTGCCTTGACAGGGGTTAGTGGGGCCAACGTCCTGACTTTC
NA	15	NA	TRBV5-1	TRBJ1-4	CASSRGDPSREKLFF	TGCGCCAGCAGCCGGGGGGACCCTTCTAGGGAAAAACTGTTTTTT
TRBD2	13	NA	TRBV7-8	TRBJ2-1	CASSLVERERQFF	TGTGCCAGCAGCTTAGTAGAGCGGGAGCGTCAGTTCTTC
TRBD1	13	NA	TRBV12-3/TRBV12-4	TRBJ1-4	CASSYRGGEKLFF	TGTGCCAGCAGTTACAGGGGAGGTGAAAAACTGTTTTTT
NA	14	NA	TRBV7-2	TRBJ2-7	CASSLADRSYEQYF	TGTGCCAGCAGCTTAGCTGACAGGAGCTACGAGCAGTACTTC
NA	16	NA	TRBV6-2/TRBV6-3	TRBJ2-3	CASSPDPGGVADTQYF	TGTGCCAGCAGCCCTGACCCCGGTGGGGTTGCAGATACGCAGTATTTT
NA	15	once	TRBV6-5	TRBJ1-6	CASSPGAGSNSPLHF	TGTGCCAGCAGTCCCGGTGCAGGGTCCAATTCACCCCTCCACTTT
NA	13	NA	TRBV11-3	TRBJ2-3	CASSPPGTDTQYF	TGTGCCAGCAGCCCACCGGGCACAGATACGCAGTATTTT
NA	11	NA	TRBV2	TRBJ1-1	CASSEWGGAFF	TGTGCCAGCAGTGAATGGGGGGGTGCTTTCTTT
NA	12	NA	TRBV19	TRBJ1-5	CASSETGQPQHF	TGTGCCAGTAGTGAGACAGGTCAGCCCCAGCATTTT
TRBD1	16	NA	TRBV7-8	TRBJ1-2	CASSSPQVQGAYGYTF	TGTGCCAGCAGCTCACCACAAGTACAGGGGGCCTATGGCTACACCTTC
TRBD2	16	once	TRBV11-2	TRBJ2-1	CASSLLAGGVSNEQFF	TGTGCCAGCAGCTTACTAGCGGGGGGCGTAAGTAATGAGCAGTTCTTC
NA	13	NA	TRBV5-5	TRBJ1-1	CASSLAWTAEAFF	TGTGCCAGCAGCTTGGCGTGGACGGCCGAAGCTTTCTTT
NA	14	few	TRBV7-9	TRBJ2-5	CASSLAAEQETQYF	TGTGCCAGCAGCTTAGCGGCAGAACAAGAGACCCAGTACTTC
NA	15	NA	TRBV11-2	TRBJ2-2	CASSLDRRNTGELFF	TGTGCCAGCAGCTTAGATAGGAGGAACACCGGGGAGCTGTTTTTT
NA	17	NA	TRBV5-1	TRBJ2-3	CASSRLLIGTSTDTQYF	TGCGCCAGCAGCCGCCTCCTTATCGGGACTAGCACAGATACGCAGTATTTT
TRBD1	16	NA	TRBV7-6	TRBJ2-2	CASRRTGDSNTGELFF	TGTGCCAGCAGACGGACAGGGGACTCGAACACCGGGGAGCTGTTTTTT
NA	16	NA	TRBV7-9	TRBJ1-1	CASSPGERKRNTEAFF	TGTGCCAGCAGCCCTGGCGAACGGAAGAGGAACACTGAAGCTTTCTTT